These T cell receptor beta chains were read from a single sample in a study of regulatory T cells in long-lasting Graves disease. TCRdb independently ran MiXCR on the multiplex PCR reads; one entry per CDR3 protein. This sample has some 220,000 distinct CDR3 sequences, with less than 20% found just once. This sample was also put to use in a study of T cells in Graves' hyperthyroidism and ophthalmopathy.

Sample: peripheral blood mononuclear cells (PBMCs), taken at new diagnosis, from a patient treated with antithyroid drugs. Receptors were obtained from a woman in her twenties or thirties with Graves disease. The CDR3 runs from the conserved cysteine through the conserved F or W. Each record gives: V gene, D gene, J gene, clone size, CDR3 protein, CDR3 DNA. D genes are given only for firm matches. Clone size appears in some rows only: once, few, many, or a class for an expanded clone.

V: TRBV7-9
D: .
J: TRBJ1-1
size: .
CDR3: CASSSLIIRDTEAFF
DNA: TGTGCCAGCAGCTCCCTAATAATCAGGGACACTGAAGCTTTCTTT

V: TRBV11-2
D: TRBD1
J: TRBJ1-1
size: .
CDR3: CASSFSTGGRGTEAFF
DNA: TGTGCCAGCAGCTTTTCGACAGGGGGACGAGGCACTGAAGCTTTCTTT

V: TRBV4-1
D: .
J: TRBJ1-4
size: .
CDR3: CASSQETGNGKLFF
DNA: TGCGCCAGCAGCCAAGAGACCGGTAACGGAAAACTGTTTTTT

V: TRBV2
D: .
J: TRBJ2-3
size: medium-sized
CDR3: CASGDKDGSPATTDTQYF
DNA: TGTGCCAGTGGGGATAAGGACGGGAGCCCCGCAACCACAGATACGCAGTATTTT

V: TRBV11-3
D: .
J: TRBJ2-6
size: many
CDR3: CASSLDSAQGANVLTF
DNA: TGTGCCAGCAGCTTAGATTCCGCACAAGGGGCCAACGTCCTGACTTTC

V: TRBV20-1
D: TRBD1
J: TRBJ1-3
size: many
CDR3: CSATGGWGNTIYF
DNA: TGCAGTGCTACAGGGGGTTGGGGAAACACCATATATTTT

V: TRBV20-1
D: TRBD1
J: TRBJ2-3
size: many
CDR3: CSARKQQGLTDTQYF
DNA: TGCAGTGCTAGAAAACAACAGGGGCTCACAGATACGCAGTATTTT

V: TRBV7-9
D: .
J: TRBJ2-6
size: many
CDR3: CASSPGAGAGANVLTF
DNA: TGTGCCAGCAGCCCTGGGGCAGGGGCTGGGGCCAACGTCCTGACTTTC

V: TRBV6-2/TRBV6-3
D: .
J: TRBJ2-3
size: many
CDR3: CASSYRAASTDTQYF
DNA: TGTGCCAGCAGTTACAGAGCGGCTAGCACAGATACGCAGTATTTT

V: TRBV6-1
D: TRBD1
J: TRBJ1-4
size: many
CDR3: CASSRQGTTNEKLFF
DNA: TGTGCCAGCAGCAGACAGGGGACAACTAATGAAAAACTGTTTTTT

V: TRBV2
D: .
J: TRBJ2-1
size: many
CDR3: CASAGDRGNEQFF
DNA: TGTGCCAGCGCTGGGGACCGAGGTAATGAGCAGTTCTTC

V: TRBV5-4
D: TRBD2
J: TRBJ2-2
size: .
CDR3: CASSLVGTSGRGTGELFF
DNA: TGTGCCAGCAGCTTGGTTGGGACTAGCGGGAGGGGAACCGGGGAGCTGTTTTTT

V: TRBV29-1
D: TRBD1
J: TRBJ1-2
size: .
CDR3: CSAGTGTGGFNYGYTF
DNA: TGCAGCGCTGGAACCGGGACAGGGGGTTTTAACTATGGCTACACCTTC

V: TRBV20-1
D: TRBD1
J: TRBJ1-1
size: .
CDR3: CSATKTGGNTEAFF
DNA: TGCAGTGCTACCAAAACAGGGGGGAACACTGAAGCTTTCTTT

V: TRBV28
D: TRBD1
J: TRBJ1-4
size: many
CDR3: CASSKGTGGVDEKLFF
DNA: TGTGCCAGCAGCAAAGGGACAGGGGGGGTGGATGAAAAACTGTTTTTT

V: TRBV30
D: .
J: TRBJ2-3
size: many
CDR3: CAWSVGSGITDTQYF
DNA: TGTGCCTGGAGTGTTGGTTCCGGAATAACAGATACGCAGTATTTT

V: TRBV20-1
D: TRBD1
J: TRBJ1-3
size: many
CDR3: CSAREGDRGRKTIYF
DNA: TGCAGTGCTAGAGAAGGGGACAGGGGGAGAAAAACCATATATTTT

V: TRBV4-2
D: TRBD2
J: TRBJ2-2
size: many
CDR3: CASSRRGGTGELFF
DNA: TGTGCCAGCAGCCGGCGGGGGGGCACCGGGGAGCTGTTTTTT

V: TRBV6-1
D: .
J: TRBJ2-3
size: many
CDR3: CASSRSLGETGTDTQYF
DNA: TGTGCCAGCAGTCGCTCCCTCGGGGAGACGGGCACAGATACGCAGTATTTT

V: TRBV2
D: .
J: TRBJ1-1
size: many
CDR3: CASSEARNTEAFF
DNA: TGTGCCAGCAGTGAAGCGCGAAATACTGAAGCTTTCTTT

V: TRBV20-1
D: .
J: TRBJ1-1
size: many
CDR3: CSARDYGRMAFF
DNA: TGCAGTGCTAGAGATTATGGCAGGATGGCTTTCTTT

V: TRBV4-1
D: TRBD1
J: TRBJ2-3
size: .
CDR3: CASSQDRGQGPDTQYF
DNA: TGCGCCAGCAGCCAAGATAGGGGACAGGGTCCAGATACGCAGTATTTT

V: TRBV20-1
D: TRBD1
J: TRBJ2-5
size: few
CDR3: CSAWGRTGQETQYF
DNA: TGCAGTGCGTGGGGCCGGACAGGGCAAGAGACCCAGTACTTC

V: TRBV28
D: .
J: TRBJ2-7
size: many
CDR3: CASSPRDGYEQYF
DNA: TGTGCCAGCAGTCCCCGGGACGGCTACGAGCAGTACTTC

V: TRBV6-5
D: TRBD1
J: TRBJ1-5
size: many
CDR3: CASSYDRGGNQPQHF
DNA: TGTGCCAGCAGTTACGACAGGGGTGGCAATCAGCCCCAGCATTTT

V: TRBV19
D: TRBD1
J: TRBJ1-1
size: many
CDR3: CASSPQGALNTEAFF
DNA: TGTGCCAGTAGTCCACAGGGGGCCCTCAACACTGAAGCTTTCTTT

V: TRBV27
D: .
J: TRBJ2-1
size: many
CDR3: CASSLVPGPPSLDEQFF
DNA: TGTGCCAGCTCTTTAGTACCGGGGCCCCCATCTCTGGATGAGCAGTTCTTC

V: TRBV6-2/TRBV6-3
D: .
J: TRBJ1-1
size: many
CDR3: CASSYSGTGAEAFF
DNA: TGTGCCAGCAGTTACTCGGGAACGGGTGCTGAAGCTTTCTTT

V: TRBV7-8
D: TRBD2
J: TRBJ2-1
size: many
CDR3: CASSSPNSGGVNNEQFF
DNA: TGTGCCAGCAGCTCGCCCAATAGCGGGGGGGTAAACAATGAGCAGTTCTTC

V: TRBV19
D: TRBD1
J: TRBJ1-1
size: many
CDR3: CASRRTGGTEAFF
DNA: TGTGCCAGTAGACGGACAGGGGGCACTGAAGCTTTCTTT

V: TRBV5-1
D: .
J: TRBJ2-1
size: once
CDR3: CASSLLGGNREQFF
DNA: TGCGCCAGCAGCTTGTTGGGCGGGAATCGGGAGCAGTTCTTC

V: TRBV29-1
D: .
J: TRBJ1-2
size: many
CDR3: CSVAIGGKYGYTF
DNA: TGCAGCGTTGCGATAGGGGGAAAGTATGGCTACACCTTC

V: TRBV11-2
D: .
J: TRBJ1-5
size: .
CDR3: CASSSQQYQPQHF
DNA: TGTGCCAGCAGCTCCCAACAGTATCAGCCCCAGCATTTT

V: TRBV2
D: TRBD2
J: TRBJ2-3
size: many
CDR3: CASTGQSGSADTQYF
DNA: TGTGCCAGCACCGGCCAGAGCGGGAGCGCAGATACGCAGTATTTT

V: TRBV7-9
D: TRBD1
J: TRBJ2-7
size: few
CDR3: CASSLATGTGGTEQYF
DNA: TGTGCCAGCAGCTTAGCTACCGGGACAGGGGGGACCGAGCAGTACTTC

V: TRBV5-1
D: .
J: TRBJ2-3
size: many
CDR3: CASRGQGAGNTQYF
DNA: TGCGCCAGCAGGGGGCAGGGCGCGGGAAATACGCAGTATTTT

V: TRBV19
D: TRBD2
J: TRBJ2-1
size: many
CDR3: CASSIGTNYNEQFF
DNA: TGTGCCAGTAGTATCGGGACTAACTACAATGAGCAGTTCTTC

V: TRBV7-6
D: TRBD2
J: TRBJ2-7
size: many
CDR3: CASSLPTSGDPYEQYF
DNA: TGTGCCAGCAGCTTACCGACTAGCGGGGATCCCTACGAGCAGTACTTC

V: TRBV28
D: TRBD2
J: TRBJ2-2
size: many
CDR3: CASTEREGGPGELFF
DNA: TGTGCCAGCACAGAGCGGGAGGGGGGACCCGGGGAGCTGTTTTTT

V: TRBV5-4
D: .
J: TRBJ2-7
size: .
CDR3: CASSSPPVNEQYF
DNA: TGTGCCAGCAGTTCACCGCCGGTCAACGAGCAGTACTTC

V: TRBV19
D: .
J: TRBJ1-1
size: many
CDR3: CASSPRVLPMNTEAFF
DNA: TGTGCCAGTAGTCCCCGGGTCCTACCCATGAACACTGAAGCTTTCTTT

V: TRBV18
D: .
J: TRBJ2-3
size: .
CDR3: CASPQATSTDTQYF
DNA: TGTGCCAGCCCACAAGCTACCAGCACAGATACGCAGTATTTT